This T cell receptor (beta chain) was sequenced during a study of regulatory T cells in long-lasting Graves disease. Study-wide results and limits: Among persistent patients, a larger number of public clonotypes were shared (roughly 2,900) than among newly diagnosed patients (about 950). Tissue studied was limited to peripheral blood, excluding thyroid tissue. Accuracy could have been hurt by small sample size.

The time point here: persistent/refractory GD, antithyroid drugs over 5 years with positive TRAb. RNA extracted from PBMCs served as the sequencing template. All patients originated from an endocrinology department located in Xi'an, China. Both iRepertoire HTBI primers and Arm-PCR of CDR3 regions were used to build the TCR beta libraries. TCRdb called the multiplex PCR reads again in MiXCR, with one record for every CDR3 protein. The sample carries over 300,000 distinct CDR3 sequences, roughly a fifth recorded once. At least ten counts were recorded for this clonotype. The target antigen is unknown. The CDR3 extends over 12 amino acids. CDR1 and CDR2 from the germline V gene are SNHLY and FYNNEI. Trimming cost V 0 bases and J 6 bases, with 5 bases left between them.

This sequence joins TRBV2 and TRBJ2-5; no firm D call. The source is a female donor with Graves disease. This specimen was peripheral blood mononuclear cells (PBMCs), taken when the disease was refractory, from a patient treated with antithyroid drugs. Written as DNA, the CDR3 is TGTGCCAGCAGTGAAGCACGTAAGACCCAGTACTTC. Protein product: CASSEARKTQYF.